This TCR beta chain is from a study of cytomegalovirus exposure and HLA in healthy donors. Study context: From donors who were HLA-typed, an early data release held about 89 million unique TCRs.

60 Vbeta and 13 Jbeta primers were used in PCR. Sequencing was performed with immunoSEQ multiplex PCR; in TCRdb, only in-frame clones are kept and a portion is missing. The data contain 130,000 to 150,000 clones, over 75% of them singletons. Germline-derived CDR1 and CDR2 are KGHSH and LQKENI. V lost 5 bases to trimming and J lost 4 bases; unmatched junction nucleotides: 7. The length of the CDR3 is 16 residues. Comments on this clone: Its antigen is not known.

Overall study findings and caveats: Cytomegalovirus status was reportedly diagnosed by the classifier with high sensitivity and specificity.

The sequenced sample consisted of PBMCs. The gene calls are TRBV18 and TRBJ1-4, with 10 bases that match TRBD1. This TCR was sampled from a woman younger than 45 in good health and CMV-seronegative. In DNA form, the CDR3 reads TGTGCCAGCTCAGAAGACAGGGGGCGGGATAATGAAAAACTGTTTTTT. This codes for CASSEDRGRDNEKLFF.